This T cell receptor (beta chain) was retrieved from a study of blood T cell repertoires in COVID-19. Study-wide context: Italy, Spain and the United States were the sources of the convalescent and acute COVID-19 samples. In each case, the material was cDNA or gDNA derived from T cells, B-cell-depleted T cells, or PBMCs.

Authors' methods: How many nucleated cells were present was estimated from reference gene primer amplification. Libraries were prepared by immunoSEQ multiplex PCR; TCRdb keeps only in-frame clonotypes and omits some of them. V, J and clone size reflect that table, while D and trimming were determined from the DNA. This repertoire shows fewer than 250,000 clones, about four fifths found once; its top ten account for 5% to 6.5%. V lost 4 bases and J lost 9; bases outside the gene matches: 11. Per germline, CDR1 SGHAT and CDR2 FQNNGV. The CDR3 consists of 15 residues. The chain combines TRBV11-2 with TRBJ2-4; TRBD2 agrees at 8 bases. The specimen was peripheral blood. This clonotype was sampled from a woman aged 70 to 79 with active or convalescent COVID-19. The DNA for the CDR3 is TGTGCCAGCAGCTCCAGACCCGGGACTAGTTTCATTCAGTACTTC. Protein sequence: CASSSRPGTSFIQYF.